The subject of this entry is one T cell receptor beta chain. The trim removed 2 bases at V and 5 bases at J, leaving 3 bases unmatched. The CDR3 consists of 14 residues. From germline, CDR1 is MNHEY and CDR2 SMNVEV (reference sequence). This sample stems from a study of long-term antiretroviral therapy in people with HIV. With survey level as its setting, the immunoSEQ assay was v3.0. Clones were read by immunoSEQ multiplex PCR, and TCRdb kept only the in-frame ones, dropping some. The table records about 28,000 clones, approximately 85% of them present only once. This specimen consisted of unsorted PBMCs, obtained 0.8 years before starting antiretroviral therapy. The receptor was isolated from a man aged 18-30 years with HIV. V is TRBV27 and J is TRBJ1-1, with TRBD1 matching over 9 bases. The CDR3 is CASSLQDRGTEAFF. Written as DNA, the CDR3 is TGTGCCAGCAGTTTACAGGACAGGGGAACTGAAGCTTTCTTT.